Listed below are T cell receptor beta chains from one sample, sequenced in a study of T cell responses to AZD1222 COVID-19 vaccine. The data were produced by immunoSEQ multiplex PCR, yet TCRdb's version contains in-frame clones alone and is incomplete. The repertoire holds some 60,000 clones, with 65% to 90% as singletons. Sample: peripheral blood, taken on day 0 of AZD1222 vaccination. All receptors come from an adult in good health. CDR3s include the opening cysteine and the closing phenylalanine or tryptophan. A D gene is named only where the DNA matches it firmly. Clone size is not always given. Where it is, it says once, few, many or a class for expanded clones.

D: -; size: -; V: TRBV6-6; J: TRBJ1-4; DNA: TGTGCCAGCAGTTACTCGACAGGTCTGGTGTTTTTT; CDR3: CASSYSTGLVFF
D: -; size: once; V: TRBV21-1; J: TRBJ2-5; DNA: TGTGCCAGCAGCACTATGGGACAGGGGGCTATGGAGACCCAGTACTTC; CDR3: CASSTMGQGAMETQYF
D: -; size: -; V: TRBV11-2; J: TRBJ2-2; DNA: TGTGCCAGCACCTTTGAGACCGGGGAGCTGTTTTTT; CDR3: CASTFETGELFF
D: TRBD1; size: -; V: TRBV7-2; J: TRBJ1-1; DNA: TGTGCCAGCAGCTCGGGACAGGGCACTGAAGCTTTCTTT; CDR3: CASSSGQGTEAFF
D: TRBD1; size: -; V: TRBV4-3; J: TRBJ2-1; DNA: TGCGCCAGCAGCCTTCGGACAGGGGACAATGAGCAGTTCTTC; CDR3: CASSLRTGDNEQFF
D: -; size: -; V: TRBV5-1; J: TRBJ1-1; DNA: TGCGCCAGCAGCTTGGTTTCCGGGGGCTTCTACACTGAAGCTTTCTTT; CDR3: CASSLVSGGFYTEAFF
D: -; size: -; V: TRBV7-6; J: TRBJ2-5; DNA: TGTGCCAGCAGCTTAGAAACTAGAAACCAAGAGACCCAGTACTTC; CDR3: CASSLETRNQETQYF
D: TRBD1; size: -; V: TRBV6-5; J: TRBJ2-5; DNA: TGTGCCAGCAGTTTGACACAGACAGGGGGCGGGAAGACCCAGTACTTC; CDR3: CASSLTQTGGGKTQYF
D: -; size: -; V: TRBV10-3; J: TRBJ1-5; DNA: TGTGCCACCAACCGGGACACGAACAATCAGCCCCAGCATTTT; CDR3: CATNRDTNNQPQHF
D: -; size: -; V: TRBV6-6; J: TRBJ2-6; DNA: TGTGCCAGCAGTCCCTGGACAGCGAGTTCTGGGGCCAACGTCCTGACTTTC; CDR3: CASSPWTASSGANVLTF
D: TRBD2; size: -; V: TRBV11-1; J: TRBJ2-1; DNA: TGTGCCAGCAGCATTGGACTAGCGGGAGGGTACAATGAGCAGTTCTTC; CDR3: CASSIGLAGGYNEQFF
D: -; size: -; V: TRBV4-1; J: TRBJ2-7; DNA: TGCGCCAGCAGCCAATTTCTCCCGGTAATAAGCTCCTACGAGCAGTACTTC; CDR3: CASSQFLPVISSYEQYF
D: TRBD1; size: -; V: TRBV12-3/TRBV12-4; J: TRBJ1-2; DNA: TGTGCCAGCAGTTTGCAACAGGGGGGAGGCTACACCTTC; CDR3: CASSLQQGGGYTF
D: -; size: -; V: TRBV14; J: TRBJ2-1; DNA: TGTGCCAGCAGCCAAGAGAGGAATGAGCAGTTCTTC; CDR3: CASSQERNEQFF
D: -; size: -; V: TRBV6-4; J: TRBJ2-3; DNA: TGTGCCAGCGGGAGCGAGAAACGGACTCCTAGCACAGATACGCAGTATTTT; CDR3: CASGSEKRTPSTDTQYF
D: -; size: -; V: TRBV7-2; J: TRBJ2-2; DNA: TGTGCCAGCAGCTTAGAAGCAGTCGGGGGCGGCACCGGGGAGCTGTTTTTT; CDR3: CASSLEAVGGGTGELFF
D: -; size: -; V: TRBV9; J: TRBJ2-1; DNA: TGTGCCAGCAGCGACCCGGTGGGGGATGAGCAGTTCTTC; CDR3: CASSDPVGDEQFF
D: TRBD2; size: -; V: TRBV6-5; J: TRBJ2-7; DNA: TGTGCCAGCAGTTACTCGACACTAGCGGGCTACGAGCAGTACTTC; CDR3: CASSYSTLAGYEQYF
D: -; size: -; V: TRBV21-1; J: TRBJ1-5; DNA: TGTGCCAGCAGGGGCCAAACCCTAGGACAGCTCAATCAGCCCCAGCATTTT; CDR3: CASRGQTLGQLNQPQHF
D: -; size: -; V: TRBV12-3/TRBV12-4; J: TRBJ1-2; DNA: TGTGCCAGCAGTCCCGGGGCCACGGATATCGGCACCTTC; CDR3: CASSPGATDIGTF
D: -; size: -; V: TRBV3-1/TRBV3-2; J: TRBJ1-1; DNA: TGTGCCAGCAGCCCCGGGGAGAACACTGAAGCTTTCTTT; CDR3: CASSPGENTEAFF
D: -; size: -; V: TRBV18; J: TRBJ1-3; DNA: TGTGCCAGCTCACCGACCTTCGCAGCCTCTGGAAACACCATATATTTT; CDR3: CASSPTFAASGNTIYF
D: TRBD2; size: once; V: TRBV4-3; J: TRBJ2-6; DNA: TGCGCCAGCAGCCTCGGGACTACCTGGGGCTCTGGGGCCAACGTCCTGACTTTC; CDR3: CASSLGTTWGSGANVLTF
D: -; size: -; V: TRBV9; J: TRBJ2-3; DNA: TGTGCCAGCAGTGGGTCGCGCGGGAGCACAGATACGCAGTATTTT; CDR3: CASSGSRGSTDTQYF
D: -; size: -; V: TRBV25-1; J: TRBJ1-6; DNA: TGTGCCAGCAGTGCTACCTATAATTCACCCCTCCACTTT; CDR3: CASSATYNSPLHF
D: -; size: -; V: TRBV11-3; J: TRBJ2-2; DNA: TGTGCCAGCAGCTTAGTAACCGGTACCGGGGAGCTGTTTTTT; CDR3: CASSLVTGTGELFF
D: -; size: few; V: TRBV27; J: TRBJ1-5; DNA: TGTGCCAGCAGCCTTATGGCGCTTAGCAATCAGCCCCAGCATTTT; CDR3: CASSLMALSNQPQHF
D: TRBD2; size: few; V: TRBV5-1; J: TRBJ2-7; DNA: TGCGCCAGCAGCTTGGCCCCTAGCGGTCCTTACGAGCAGTACTTC; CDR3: CASSLAPSGPYEQYF
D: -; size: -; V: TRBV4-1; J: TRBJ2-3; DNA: TGCGCCAGCAGCCAGGAGGGGGGGAAGGGCACAGATACGCAGTATTTT; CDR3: CASSQEGGKGTDTQYF
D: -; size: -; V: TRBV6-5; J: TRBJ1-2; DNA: TGTGCCAGCAGTTACTCGGCAATACAGGGCATTGGCGGCTACACCTTC; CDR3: CASSYSAIQGIGGYTF
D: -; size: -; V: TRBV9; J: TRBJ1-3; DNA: TGTGCCAGCAGCGTAGTAGGAAACACCATATATTTT; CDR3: CASSVVGNTIYF
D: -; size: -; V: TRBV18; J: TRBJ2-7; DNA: TGTGCCAGCTCACCCAGGGGGGGCCAGGAGGAGCAGTACTTC; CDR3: CASSPRGGQEEQYF
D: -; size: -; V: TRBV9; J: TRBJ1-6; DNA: TGTGCCAGCAGCGTAGCCAACAGCATCCTTGGACCCCTCCACTTT; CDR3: CASSVANSILGPLHF
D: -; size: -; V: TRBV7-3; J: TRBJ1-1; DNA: TGTGCCAGCAGGGAGACCGGGACTCAAGATGAAGCTTTCTTT; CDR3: CASRETGTQDEAFF
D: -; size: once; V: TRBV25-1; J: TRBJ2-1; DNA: TGTGCCATGACTACCCGGGACATCTACAATGAGCAGTTCTTC; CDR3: CAMTTRDIYNEQFF